These T cell receptor beta chains were read from a single sample in a study of early T cells in non-severe SARS-CoV-2 infection. TCRdb reprocessed the 5' RACE reads with MiXCR, giving one entry per CDR3 protein. The sample lists tens of thousands of distinct CDR3 sequences, about 3.8% occurring once. Material for sequencing was whole blood. These receptors all come from an adult who was a healthcare worker with PCR-confirmed SARS-CoV-2 infection or an uninfected control (not recorded which). CDR3s include the opening cysteine and the closing phenylalanine or tryptophan. D genes are given only for firm matches. Only some rows state a clone size, as once, few, many or a class for expanded clones.

size: many; J: TRBJ1-1; D: -; V: TRBV24-1; DNA: TGTGCCACCAGTGATTCCGGACCGATGAACACTGAAGCTTTCTTT; CDR3: CATSDSGPMNTEAFF
size: many; J: TRBJ2-7; D: TRBD1; V: TRBV6-1; DNA: TGTGCCAGCAGAGGGACAGGGGGCTCCTACGAGCAGTACTTC; CDR3: CASRGTGGSYEQYF
size: many; J: TRBJ2-1; D: -; V: TRBV6-6; DNA: TGTGCCAGCACCGAGGTTAGGGGGGAGCAGTTCTTC; CDR3: CASTEVRGEQFF
size: many; J: TRBJ1-5; D: -; V: TRBV10-3; DNA: TGTGCCATCAGTGAGAGACAGACTCAGCCCCAGCATTTT; CDR3: CAISERQTQPQHF
size: many; J: TRBJ2-5; D: TRBD1; V: TRBV10-3; DNA: TGTGCCATCAGTGAGCTTAGGGACAGCCAAGAGACCCAGTACTTC; CDR3: CAISELRDSQETQYF
size: few; J: TRBJ2-7; D: -; V: TRBV10-2; DNA: TGCGCCAGCGCCACCTCCGGACTAATGACCGAGCAGTACTTC; CDR3: CASATSGLMTEQYF
size: many; J: TRBJ1-6; D: -; V: TRBV7-2; DNA: TGTGCCAGCAGCTTAGCTACGTGGATAGGACAGATGAATTCACCCCTCCACTTT; CDR3: CASSLATWIGQMNSPLHF
size: -; J: TRBJ2-1; D: -; V: TRBV29-1; DNA: TGCAGCGTTGATAGGGCAGGCCCCAATGAGCAGTTCTTC; CDR3: CSVDRAGPNEQFF
size: many; J: TRBJ1-2; D: -; V: TRBV10-3; DNA: TGTGCCATCAGTACAGGATCTGGCTACACCTTC; CDR3: CAISTGSGYTF
size: few; J: TRBJ2-3; D: -; V: TRBV3-1; DNA: TGTGCCAGCAGCCAAGAGGGAGGCACAGATACGCAGTATTTT; CDR3: CASSQEGGTDTQYF
size: few; J: TRBJ2-3; D: -; V: TRBV5-1; DNA: TGCGCCAGCAGCTTCTCCGGGACCGACACAGATACGCAGTATTTT; CDR3: CASSFSGTDTDTQYF
size: many; J: TRBJ1-4; D: TRBD1; V: TRBV6-6; DNA: TGTGCCAGCCGACAGGGGGCTAACCCGGCTAATGAAAAACTGTTTTTT; CDR3: CASRQGANPANEKLFF
size: -; J: TRBJ2-2; D: -; V: TRBV7-3; DNA: TGTGCCAGCAGCTTCCAGGGGAGGGACGGGGAGCTGTTTTTT; CDR3: CASSFQGRDGELFF
size: many; J: TRBJ2-5; D: -; V: TRBV5-8; DNA: TGTGCCAGCAGCTTGGCCATTTACCAAGAGACCCAGTACTTC; CDR3: CASSLAIYQETQYF
size: many; J: TRBJ2-1; D: -; V: TRBV6-2/TRBV6-3; DNA: TGTGCCAGCAGACACCACACCGGTGATGAGCAGTTCTTC; CDR3: CASRHHTGDEQFF
size: many; J: TRBJ1-1; D: TRBD1; V: TRBV10-3; DNA: TGTGCCGCCGGGACAGGAGGGTCTTTTGAAGCTTTCTTT; CDR3: CAAGTGGSFEAFF
size: many; J: TRBJ2-1; D: -; V: TRBV7-6; DNA: TGTGCCAGCAGCTTAGCCGAGGAGTATGAGCAGTTCTTC; CDR3: CASSLAEEYEQFF
size: many; J: TRBJ2-2; D: TRBD1; V: TRBV7-2; DNA: TGTGCCAGCAGCTTCGCGGACAGGTCGAACACCGGGGAGCTGTTTTTT; CDR3: CASSFADRSNTGELFF
size: many; J: TRBJ1-5; D: -; V: TRBV19; DNA: TGTGCCAGTAGTGAACAGGGAAGGAGCAATCAGCCCCAGCATTTT; CDR3: CASSEQGRSNQPQHF
size: few; J: TRBJ2-3; D: TRBD2; V: TRBV7-2; DNA: TGTGCCAGCACCGGCCGCATAGCGGGGGCACCAGATACGCAGTATTTT; CDR3: CASTGRIAGAPDTQYF
size: many; J: TRBJ1-4; D: TRBD1; V: TRBV24-1; DNA: TGTGCCACCAGTGCTTTGGACAGGGGGAGTGAAAAACTGTTTTTT; CDR3: CATSALDRGSEKLFF
size: many; J: TRBJ1-2; D: -; V: TRBV3-1; DNA: TGTGCCAGCAGCCAAGGAGCGGCCTATGGCTACACCTTC; CDR3: CASSQGAAYGYTF
size: many; J: TRBJ2-3; D: TRBD2; V: TRBV27; DNA: TGTGCCAGCAGTTTATCAAGCGGGGCGCAGGGTACGCAGTATTTT; CDR3: CASSLSSGAQGTQYF
size: many; J: TRBJ2-1; D: TRBD2; V: TRBV7-8; DNA: TGTGCCAGCAGCCCGGGGACTAGCGGGGGCTACGGGCCCTACAATGAGCAGTTCTTC; CDR3: CASSPGTSGGYGPYNEQFF
size: many; J: TRBJ1-2; D: TRBD1; V: TRBV6-5; DNA: TGTGCCAGCAGAACTGGACAGGTCTATGGCTACACCTTC; CDR3: CASRTGQVYGYTF
size: many; J: TRBJ2-5; D: TRBD2; V: TRBV30; DNA: TGTGCCTGGAGTGTGCGGGAGAAAGAGACCCAGTACTTC; CDR3: CAWSVREKETQYF
size: many; J: TRBJ2-5; D: TRBD1; V: TRBV5-1; DNA: TGCGCCAGCAGCTGGGGACAGACTCAAGAGACCCAGTACTTC; CDR3: CASSWGQTQETQYF
size: many; J: TRBJ2-6; D: -; V: TRBV23-1; DNA: TGCGCCAGCCGCGGGGGCAGACCCTCTGGGGCCAACGTCCTGACTTTC; CDR3: CASRGGRPSGANVLTF
size: many; J: TRBJ1-2; D: TRBD1; V: TRBV6-2/TRBV6-3; DNA: TGTGCCAGCATCCCGAACGCTGGGACAGGGTATGGCTACACCTTC; CDR3: CASIPNAGTGYGYTF
size: many; J: TRBJ2-5; D: TRBD2; V: TRBV20-1; DNA: TGCAGTGCCACCGGGACTAGCAAAGAGACCCAGTACTTC; CDR3: CSATGTSKETQYF
size: many; J: TRBJ1-1; D: -; V: TRBV11-3; DNA: TGTGCCAGCAGTCCAGGCGCTATGAACACTGAAGCTTTCTTT; CDR3: CASSPGAMNTEAFF
size: many; J: TRBJ2-5; D: TRBD2; V: TRBV7-9; DNA: TGTGCCAGCAGCTACCTAGCGGGAGGAAATCAAGAGACCCAGTACTTC; CDR3: CASSYLAGGNQETQYF
size: few; J: TRBJ2-4; D: TRBD2; V: TRBV2; DNA: TGTGCCAGCTCGACTAGCGGGTTAGCCAAAAACATTCAGTACTTC; CDR3: CASSTSGLAKNIQYF